The rows below give T cell receptor beta chains drawn from one sample of a study of a mutant IDH1 vaccine in newly diagnosed glioma. Sequenced by immunoSEQ multiplex PCR; TCRdb stores in-frame clones only, minus some. The sample lists tens of thousands of clones; more than 70% were seen once. The sequencing used peripheral blood mononuclear cells (PBMCs), collected from a glioma patient treated with radiotherapy, temozolomide or both. The receptors were sampled from a woman aged 18-29 years with glioma. Some clones in this sample may be carry-over from other donors' samples. CDR3s include the opening cysteine and the closing phenylalanine or tryptophan. For some rows the clone size is stated as once, few or many, or as a class when expanded; others skip it.

CDR3aa	v_gene	j_gene	abundance
CASSSSGGVWNEQFF	TRBV9	TRBJ2-1	once
CASRLTSGGYEQYF	TRBV27	TRBJ2-7	few
CAWRQGNNQPQHF	TRBV30	TRBJ1-5	NA
CAWSVPRQGGNTEAFF	TRBV30	TRBJ1-1	NA
CASSSPESPNGELFF	TRBV5-6	TRBJ2-2	NA
CASSLRSGRTEAFF	TRBV7-2	TRBJ1-1	NA
CASSPVMLEGEQYF	TRBV18	TRBJ2-7	NA
CASSLDLGQETQYF	TRBV11-2	TRBJ2-5	NA
CASSPGLVGTDTQYF	TRBV5-4	TRBJ2-3	NA
CASSESGANVLTF	TRBV6-5	TRBJ2-6	NA
CAISDTGDLTEAFF	TRBV10-3	TRBJ1-1	NA
CASSLGTGYEQYF	TRBV7-2	TRBJ2-7	NA
CAWSVGGGSGNQPQHF	TRBV30	TRBJ1-5	NA
CASNLPGQGNHEQYF	TRBV10-2	TRBJ2-7	NA
CASSVEGFPRETQYF	TRBV9	TRBJ2-5	NA
CASSKTGSGTEAFF	TRBV5-1	TRBJ1-1	NA
CASISGRGRQPQHF	TRBV6-1	TRBJ1-5	NA
CASSDGGLAGVNEQFF	TRBV2	TRBJ2-1	NA
CASSLQGGNSYEQYF	TRBV5-4	TRBJ2-7	NA
CASGISNSGANVLTF	TRBV4-1	TRBJ2-6	NA
CASSLTGAHQPQHF	TRBV5-6	TRBJ1-5	NA
CATSSLDSSSPLHF	TRBV15	TRBJ1-6	once
CASSAVGQSNEKLFF	TRBV7-8	TRBJ1-4	NA
CASTLTRGSGYGYTF	TRBV4-1	TRBJ1-2	NA
CATSRVRAGDQPQHF	TRBV15	TRBJ1-5	NA
CATSRDLGSSYNSPLHF	TRBV15	TRBJ1-6	few
CASSATGVPLGYTF	TRBV5-1	TRBJ1-2	NA
CASSQEGGYGYTF	TRBV4-3	TRBJ1-2	NA